This T cell receptor beta chain emerged from a study of vaccination effects on CD4 cells after COVID-19. Overall study: Antigen-specific CD4+ T cells were first expanded with viral peptide pools by the ViraFEST assay and only then sequenced. Whole-study results and caveats: Just 1 of 255 vaccine-induced clones in healthy recipients was cross-reactive.

TCRdb's copy holds only in-frame clones and misses some; the assay was immunoSEQ multiplex PCR. Of tens of thousands of clones listed, roughly 75% are singletons. In regard to this clone: The antigen is undetermined.

The culture ran for approximately 11 days before CD4+ T cells were isolated. IL-2 medium took the place of half the medium on both days 3 and 7. Per germline, CDR1 SGHNT and CDR2 YYREEE (reference sequence). The CDR3 covers 16 residues. Trimming shortened V by 0 bases and J by 5 bases, and 17 bases separated the two germline ends. This rearrangement joins TRBV5-4 to TRBJ2-5, with D perhaps TRBD1 (7 bases). Specimen: CD4+ T cells from PBMCs cultured without peptide, collected before COVID-19 vaccination. This receptor was taken from a human donor who received a COVID-19 vaccine. Written as DNA, the CDR3 is TGTGCCAGCAGCTTGGGACAGGGAGGTCTGAGGGAGACCCAGTACTTC. The encoded protein is CASSLGQGGLRETQYF.